Sequencing of this T cell receptor (beta chain) was carried out in a study of T cell responses to AZD1222 COVID-19 vaccine. The V end was cut by 3 bases, the J end by 0 bases, with 9 bases between. This CDR3 has 14 residues. Germline V gives CDR1 MDHEN, CDR2 SYDVKM. Sequencing was performed with immunoSEQ multiplex PCR; in TCRdb, only in-frame clones are kept and a portion is missing. Counted here are more than 140,000 clones, 91% occurring once; the ten biggest clones make up 5%. Material: peripheral blood, obtained on day 0 of AZD1222 vaccination. The rearrangement links TRBV28 to TRBJ2-7, with D possibly TRBD1 on 5 matching bases. The TCR comes from an adult in good health. The CDR3 loop reads CASSFRGYSYEQYF. DNA of the CDR3: TGTGCCAGCAGTTTTAGGGGCTACTCCTACGAGCAGTACTTC.